Below are 23 T cell receptor beta chains sequenced from a single sample in a study of blood T cell repertoires in COVID-19. The table came from immunoSEQ multiplex PCR; TCRdb's copy has only in-frame clones and leaves some out. This sample has a few hundred thousand clones; 85% occur once, and the top ten carry approximately 19%. Sequenced material: PBMCs or T cells enriched from blood (not recorded which). The receptors stem from a man in his forties who had recovered from COVID-19.

The genes are TRBV7-9 and TRBJ1-4, with no clear D. Looked up from germline, CDR1 is SEHNR and CDR2 is FQNEAQ (reference sequence). The CDR3 has 15 amino acids. The germline V and J ends were trimmed by 3 bases and 3 bases, with 11 bases remaining between them. CDR3 region: CASSFRGSANEKLFF. CDR3 DNA: TGTGCCAGCAGCTTCCGGGGTTCGGCTAATGAAAAACTGTTTTTT.

J is TRBJ2-3 and V is TRBV10-3; 9 nucleotides match TRBD2. This CDR3 has 14 residues. CDR1 and CDR2 (germline): ENHRY, SYGVKD. V lost 11 bases and J lost 3; bases outside the gene matches: 9. CDR3 loop: CAHSPSGNTDTQYF. The CDR3 DNA reads as TGTGCCCATAGCCCTAGCGGGAATACAGATACGCAGTATTTT.

V and J are TRBV7-8 and TRBJ1-1; D is unclear. The CDR3 is 16 amino acids. V lost 0 bases and J lost 2, with 13 bases in between. Germline V gene data show CDR1 as SGHVS and CDR2 as FQNEAQ. Written as DNA, the CDR3 is TGTGCCAGCAGCTTAGCGACTGCAGCCACTAACACTGAAGCTTTCTTT. It translates to CASSLATAATNTEAFF.

V and J are TRBV28 and TRBJ2-1; D is uncertain. Germline V gene lookup returns CDR1 MDHEN and CDR2 SYDVKM. Between the trimmed V and J ends, which lost 6 bases and 5 bases, there was a span of 17 bases. The CDR3 is 15 residues long. The CDR3 DNA is TGTGCCAGCAGCCGTGGAGCGACCGTTGACAATGAGCAGTTCTTC. Its translation: CASSRGATVDNEQFF.

The V and J genes are TRBV3-1 (or the pseudogene TRBV3-2) and TRBJ1-1; no clear D. Germline-derived CDR1 and CDR2 are LGHDT and YNNKEL (reference sequence). The CDR3 runs 12 residues. Trimming took 3 bases from V and 5 from J, leaving 7 bases between them. As DNA, the CDR3 is TGTGCCAGCAGCCAGGGAGGTACTGAAGCTTTCTTT. Encoded protein: CASSQGGTEAFF.

This chain joins TRBV5-1 and TRBJ1-2, with D possibly TRBD1 on 5 matching bases. Trimming left V 2 bases short and J 7 bases short, with 15 bases between. The germline CDR1 and CDR2 sequences are SGHRS and YFSETQ. CDR3 length: 14 amino acids. The CDR3 DNA reads as TGCGCCAGCAGCTTTTGGGGCCACCAGATTGGCTACACCTTC. Translated, it gives CASSFWGHQIGYTF. Complete variable domain (other parts from reference TRBV5-1 and TRBJ1-2): KAGVTQTPRYLIKTRGQQVTLSCSPISGHRSVSWYQQTPGQGLQFLFEYFSETQRNKGNFPGRFSGRQFSNSRSEMNVSTLELGDSALYLCASSFWGHQIGYTFGSGTRLTVV.

The rearrangement uses TRBV6-5 and TRBJ1-1; possibly TRBD1 for D (5 bases). The CDR3 totals 13 residues. The germline V gene encodes CDR1 MNHEY and CDR2 SVGAGI. Between the trimmed V and J ends, which lost 2 bases and 7 bases, there was a span of 11 bases. The CDR3 DNA is TGTGCCAGCAGTTACACAGGCTTCGGTGAAGCTTTCTTT. Its translation is CASSYTGFGEAFF.

This chain connects TRBV27 to TRBJ1-5; a possible D gene is TRBD1 (6 bases). CDR3 size: 14 residues. CDR1 MNHEY and CDR2 SMNVEV come from the germline V gene (reference sequence). V was trimmed by 3 bases and J by 1 base, leaving 7 bases between them. CDR3 residues: CASSFQGSNQPQHF. CDR3 in DNA: TGTGCCAGCAGTTTTCAGGGGAGCAATCAGCCCCAGCATTTT.

The chain carries TRBV2 and TRBJ2-7, with 8 bases identical to TRBD2. The CDR3 has 16 amino acids. With 3 bases clipped from V and 2 bases from J, the junction kept 9 bases outside the gene matches. Germline CDR1 reads SNHLY; CDR2 reads FYNNEI. CDR3 nucleotides: TGTGCCAGCAGTGAGCCACCTAGCGGGTCGGCCTACGAGCAGTACTTC. Amino acid sequence: CASSEPPSGSAYEQYF. The entire variable domain, with the rest obtained from reference TRBV2 and TRBJ2-7, is as follows: EPEVTQTPSHQVTQMGQEVILRCVPISNHLYFYWYRQILGQKVEFLVSFYNNEISEKSEIFDDQFSVERPDGSNFTLKIRSTKLEDSAMYFCASSEPPSGSAYEQYFGPGTRLTVT.

The rearrangement links TRBV4-3 to TRBJ2-7, with D hard to call. Between the trimmed V and J ends, which lost 4 bases and 0 bases, there was a span of 19 bases. The CDR3 spans 17 residues. Germline CDR1 is LGHNA and CDR2 is YSLEER. CDR3 region: CASSRQSSPHSSYEQYF. The CDR3 DNA sequence: TGCGCCAGCAGCCGACAAAGCAGTCCCCACAGCTCCTACGAGCAGTACTTC.

The chain is built from TRBV13 and TRBJ1-1; D is uncertain. Germline CDR1 and CDR2: PRHDT and FYEKMQ (reference sequence). The CDR3 extends over 14 amino acids. V was shortened by 3 bases and J by 1 base, with 9 bases between the two germline ends. The chain's CDR3 is CASSFESGNTEAFF. The CDR3 DNA follows: TGTGCCAGCAGCTTCGAGTCAGGGAACACTGAAGCTTTCTTT.

The chain links TRBV9 to TRBJ2-1; 8 positions match TRBD2. This CDR3 comprises 16 residues. CDR1 is SGDLS, CDR2 YYNGEE, per germline. V was clipped by 0 bases and J by 8 bases; unmatched bases: 10. The CDR3 DNA is TGTGCCAGCAGCGTAGGTCCGGGAGGGCCTCCGGATGAGCAGTTCTTC. This encodes CASSVGPGGPPDEQFF.

This clone occurred a few times. The chain combines TRBV29-1 with TRBJ1-3; D is ambiguous. The germline V gene has CDR1 SQVTM and CDR2 ANQGSEA. The CDR3 has 15 residues. V lost 2 bases to trimming and J lost 0 bases, with 11 bases between them. The CDR3 sequence is CSVELGDRSGNTIYF. DNA for the CDR3: TGCAGCGTTGAACTGGGCGACCGCTCTGGAAACACCATATATTTT.

V usage is TRBV7-2 and J usage is TRBJ2-1, with 10 positions matching TRBD1. The germline gives CDR1 SGHTA, CDR2 FQGNSA. V lost 1 base, J lost 7 bases, and 10 bases stayed unmatched. This CDR3 comprises 17 residues. The CDR3 DNA reads TGTGCCAGCAGCTTAGGACCAAGGACAGGGGGTGGGAATGAGCAGTTCTTC. Amino acid sequence: CASSLGPRTGGGNEQFF.

This chain joins TRBV21-1 and TRBJ2-7; the D call TRBD2 from the table was never checked on the DNA. TRBV21-1 corresponds to a pseudogene. The CDR3 contains 18 residues. CDR3 loop: CASSDGTSGKKIYYEQYF. The DNA of the CDR3 is TGTGCCAGCAGCGACGGGACTAGCGGGAAGAAGATTTACTACGAGCAGTACTTC.

The chain has TRBV6-5 and TRBJ1-1, with 8 bases aligning to TRBD1. Germline V lookup: CDR1 MNHEY, CDR2 SVGAGI. CDR3 length: 14 amino acids. The ends lost 5 bases at V and 5 bases at J; junction bases unmatched: 7. The CDR3 sequence: CASSLDRDYTEAFF. The CDR3 nucleotides are TGTGCCAGCAGTCTGGACAGGGATTATACTGAAGCTTTCTTT.

The CDR3 here is CASSLLGQGLGGGYTF. The CDR3 nucleotides are TGTGCCAGCAGCTTACTTGGACAGGGATTAGGGGGCGGCTACACCTTC. The gene calls are TRBV7-3 and TRBJ1-2, with TRBD1 matching over 8 bases. This CDR3 region has 16 residues. After removal of 2 bases from V and 8 bases from J, the junction contained 13 bases not matched to a gene. Germline CDR1 and CDR2: SGHTA and FQGTGA.

A few counts support this clone. The chain employs TRBV28 and TRBJ1-2; a weak D match, TRBD1 (5 bases). Trimming pared 2 bases from V and 10 bases from J, leaving 11 bases between. The CDR3 covers 12 residues. CDR1 and CDR2 (germline): MDHEN, SYDVKM. CDR3 coding DNA: TGTGCCAGCAGTTTAGGGCAGGGAATCTACACCTTC. Translation: CASSLGQGIYTF.

The chain carries TRBV14 and TRBJ1-4; D unclear. The germline V gene encodes CDR1 SGHDN and CDR2 FVKESK. Trimming took 1 base from V and 8 from J, leaving 11 bases between them. The CDR3 contains 14 residues. CDR3 in DNA: TGTGCCAGCAGCCAAGGATACGGAGGAGAAAAACTGTTTTTT. Protein sequence: CASSQGYGGEKLFF. The whole variable domain, filled in from reference TRBV14 and TRBJ1-4, reads EAGVTQFPSHSVIEKGQTVTLRCDPISGHDNLYWYRRVMGKEIKFLLHFVKESKQDESGMPNNRFLAERTGGTYSTLKVQPAELEDSGVYFCASSQGYGGEKLFFGSGTQLSVL.

The V and J genes are TRBV6-6 and TRBJ1-2; D unresolved. The CDR3 extends over 13 amino acids. V was pared by 4 bases and J by 6 bases, with 12 bases between. CDR1 is MNHNY, CDR2 SVGAGI, per germline (reference sequence). The CDR3 here is CASSSRVENGYTF. Here the CDR3 DNA reads TGTGCCAGCAGTTCCCGGGTCGAGAATGGCTACACCTTC.

The CDR3 is CAVESNSGNTIYF. CDR3 sequence (DNA): TGTGCCGTCGAGTCTAACTCTGGAAACACCATATATTTT. J is TRBJ1-3 and V is TRBV6-5; D unresolved. The CDR3 is 13 residues long. Trimming cost V 11 bases and J 0 bases, with 11 bases left between them. From germline, CDR1 is MNHEY and CDR2 SVGAGI.

Of note for this clone: Because the CDR3's place on the DNA is in doubt, the DNA is left out and the CDR3 is given as listed by TCRdb. The chain is built from TRBV28 and TRBJ2-1; the table assigns TRBD2, which was not confirmed against the DNA. The CDR3 region is 15 residues in length, termini included. Per germline, CDR1 MDHEN and CDR2 SYDVKM. CDR3 sequence reads: CASSSSASGRSEQFF.

In its sample, this clone was seen a few times. The chain combines TRBV3-1 (or the pseudogene TRBV3-2) with TRBJ2-2, with D perhaps TRBD1 (6 bases). There are 14 residues in the CDR3. V lost 3 bases, J lost 1 base, and 6 bases lay in between. CDR1 LGHDT and CDR2 YNNKEL come from the germline V gene (reference sequence). The CDR3, as DNA: TGTGCCAGCAGCCAGGGACAGAACACCGGGGAGCTGTTTTTT. Translating gives CASSQGQNTGELFF.